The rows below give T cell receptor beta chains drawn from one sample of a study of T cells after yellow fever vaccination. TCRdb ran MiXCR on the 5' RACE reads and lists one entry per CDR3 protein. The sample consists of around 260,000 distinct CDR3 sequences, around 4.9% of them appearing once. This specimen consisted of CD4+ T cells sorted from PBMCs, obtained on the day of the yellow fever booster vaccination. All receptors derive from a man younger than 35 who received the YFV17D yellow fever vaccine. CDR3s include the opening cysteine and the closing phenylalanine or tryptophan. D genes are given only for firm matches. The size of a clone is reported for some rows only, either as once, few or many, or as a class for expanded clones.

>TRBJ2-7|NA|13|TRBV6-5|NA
CASSYPGRTEQYF
TGTGCCAGCAGTTACCCGGGGCGAACCGAGCAGTACTTC
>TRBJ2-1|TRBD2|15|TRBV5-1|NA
CASSGGLAGANEQFF
TGCGCCAGCAGCGGAGGACTAGCGGGAGCCAATGAGCAGTTCTTC
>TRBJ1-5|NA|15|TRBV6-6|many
CASSYGGYANQPQHF
TGTGCCAGCAGTTATGGGGGATACGCGAATCAGCCCCAGCATTTT
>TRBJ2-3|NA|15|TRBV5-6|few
CASSLGSGRWDTQYF
TGTGCCAGCAGCTTGGGGTCAGGGAGGTGGGATACGCAGTATTTT
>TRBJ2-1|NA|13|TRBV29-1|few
CSVGGTSLHEQFF
TGCAGCGTCGGAGGGACGTCCCTCCATGAGCAGTTCTTC
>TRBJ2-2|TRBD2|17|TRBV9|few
CASSLGGWSINTGELFF
TGTGCCAGCAGCCTCGGGGGGTGGTCAATTAACACCGGGGAGCTGTTTTTT
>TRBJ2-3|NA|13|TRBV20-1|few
CSAGGRYTDTQYF
TGCAGTGCGGGGGGGCGATACACAGATACGCAGTATTTT
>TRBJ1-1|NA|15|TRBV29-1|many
CSVEEGRGGQGEAFF
TGCAGCGTTGAAGAGGGGCGTGGGGGGCAAGGTGAAGCTTTCTTT
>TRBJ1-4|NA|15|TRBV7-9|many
CASSSLVGGNEKLFF
TGTGCCAGCAGCTCTTTAGTAGGGGGAAATGAAAAACTGTTTTTT
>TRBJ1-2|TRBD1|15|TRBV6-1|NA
CASRLGQSDSYGYTF
TGTGCCAGCAGGCTGGGACAGTCGGATTCTTATGGCTACACCTTC
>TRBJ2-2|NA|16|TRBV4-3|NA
CASSQERATNTGELFF
TGCGCCAGCAGCCAAGAAAGGGCAACGAACACCGGGGAGCTGTTTTTT
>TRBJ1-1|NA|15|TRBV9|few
CASSVEGRAMGEAFF
TGTGCCAGCAGCGTAGAAGGCAGGGCGATGGGAGAAGCTTTCTTT
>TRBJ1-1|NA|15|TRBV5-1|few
CASSWESGTKAEAFF
TGCGCCAGCAGCTGGGAATCAGGGACAAAGGCTGAAGCTTTCTTT
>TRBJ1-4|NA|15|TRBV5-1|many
CASRPPGRNNEKLFF
TGCGCCAGCAGACCCCCGGGACGGAATAATGAAAAACTGTTTTTT
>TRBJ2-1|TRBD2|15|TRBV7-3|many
CASSLYGGAGNEQFF
TGTGCCAGCAGCTTATACGGGGGGGCAGGGAATGAGCAGTTCTTC
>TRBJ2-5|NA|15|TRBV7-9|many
CASSLDRLVVETQYF
TGTGCCAGCAGCCTCGACAGGTTGGTCGTGGAGACCCAGTACTTC
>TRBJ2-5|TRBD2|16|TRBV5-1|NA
CASSFPSGGHQETQYF
TGCGCCAGCAGCTTCCCTAGCGGGGGCCACCAAGAGACCCAGTACTTC
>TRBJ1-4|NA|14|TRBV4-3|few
CASSQRRWEEKLFF
TGCGCCAGCAGCCAGAGACGGTGGGAGGAAAAACTGTTTTTT
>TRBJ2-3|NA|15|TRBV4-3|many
CASSLRRVATDTQYF
TGCGCCAGCAGCCTCCGCAGGGTGGCGACAGATACGCAGTATTTT
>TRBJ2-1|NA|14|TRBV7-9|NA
CASRARGSYNEQFF
TGTGCCAGCAGGGCTCGGGGTAGTTACAATGAGCAGTTCTTC
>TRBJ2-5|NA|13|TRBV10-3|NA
CAIKANPQETQYF
TGTGCCATCAAGGCTAACCCCCAAGAGACCCAGTACTTC
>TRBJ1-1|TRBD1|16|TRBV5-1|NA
CASSYITGAANTEAFF
TGCGCCAGCAGCTATATTACAGGGGCTGCGAACACTGAAGCTTTCTTT
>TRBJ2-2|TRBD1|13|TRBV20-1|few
CSARTGIGGELFF
TGCAGTGCCCGGACAGGGATTGGCGGGGAGCTGTTTTTT
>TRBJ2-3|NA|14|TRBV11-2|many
CASSFRDRTDTQYF
TGTGCCAGCAGCTTCAGGGACCGCACAGATACGCAGTATTTT
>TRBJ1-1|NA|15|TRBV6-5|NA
CASSTSGGSGAEAFF
TGTGCCAGCAGTACTAGCGGGGGCAGCGGGGCTGAAGCTTTCTTT
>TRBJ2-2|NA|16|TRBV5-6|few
CASSLAPGTNTGELFF
TGTGCCAGCAGCTTGGCACCGGGAACGAACACCGGGGAGCTGTTTTTT
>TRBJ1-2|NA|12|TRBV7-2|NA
CASSLRLKSYTF
TGTGCCAGCAGCTTAAGGTTGAAAAGCTACACCTTC
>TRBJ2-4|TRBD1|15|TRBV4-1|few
CASSWTGGSKNIQYF
TGCGCCAGCAGCTGGACAGGGGGGTCCAAAAACATTCAGTACTTC
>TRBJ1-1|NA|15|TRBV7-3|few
CASSLEGGRGTEAFF
TGTGCCAGCAGCTTAGAGGGGGGTCGGGGCACTGAAGCTTTCTTT
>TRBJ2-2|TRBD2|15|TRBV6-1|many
CASSVLAGLPGELFF
TGTGCCAGCAGTGTACTAGCGGGGTTACCCGGGGAGCTGTTTTTT
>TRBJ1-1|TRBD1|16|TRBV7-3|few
CASSLGPTGADTEAFF
TGTGCCAGCAGCTTAGGACCCACAGGGGCGGACACTGAAGCTTTCTTT
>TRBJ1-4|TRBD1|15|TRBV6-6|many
CASSYPDRGPAVLFF
TGTGCCAGCAGTTACCCGGACAGGGGGCCCGCGGTGCTGTTTTTT
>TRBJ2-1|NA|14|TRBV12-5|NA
CASGSPPSYNEQFF
TGTGCTAGTGGGTCCCCCCCCTCCTACAATGAGCAGTTCTTC
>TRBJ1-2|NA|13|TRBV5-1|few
CASSWGGGNGYTF
TGCGCCAGCAGCTGGGGGGGCGGTAATGGCTACACCTTC
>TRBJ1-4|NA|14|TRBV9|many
CASSVMTDSEKLFF
TGTGCCAGCAGCGTAATGACAGACAGTGAAAAACTGTTTTTT
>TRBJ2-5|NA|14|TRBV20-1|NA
CSAPYRSRGETQYF
TGCAGTGCACCTTATAGGTCGAGGGGAGAGACCCAGTACTTC